This TCR beta chain was captured by sequencing in a study of blood T cell repertoires in COVID-19. For the study at large: PBMCs, B-cell-depleted T cells, or T cells provided the cDNA or gDNA that made up the material.

The CDR3 runs 13 residues. Germline V gives CDR1 MNHEY, CDR2 SVGAGI. The J segment lost 5 bases and the V segment lost 10 bases, leaving 8 bases of the junction unmatched. Sequencing was performed with immunoSEQ multiplex PCR; in TCRdb, only in-frame clones are kept and a portion is missing. The repertoire has around 120,000 clones, approximately 82% of them found once; the top ten carry under 2.5%. This TCR derives from a man aged 25 to 40 with acute or convalescent COVID-19. The gene calls are TRBV6-5 and TRBJ2-3; TRBD1 agrees at 8 bases. The material sequenced was peripheral blood. The CDR3 spells CATKDRVGDTQYF. CDR3 bases: TGTGCCACCAAGGACAGGGTAGGAGATACGCAGTATTTT.